This T cell receptor (beta chain) is from a study of blood T cell repertoires in COVID-19. Looking at the study overall: The United States, Italy and Spain supplied acute and convalescent COVID-19 samples.

Clones were sequenced by immunoSEQ multiplex PCR, and TCRdb holds only the in-frame ones, with some missing. The table has more than 300,000 clones, 88% seen once. The V gene lost 6 bases and the J gene lost 8 bases, with 16 bases spanning the gap. The CDR3 is 13 residues long. CDR1 is SNHLY and CDR2 is FYNNEI in the germline V gene. Enrolled during active infection, Seattle patients were then followed longitudinally. This clonotype was sampled from a woman between 65 and 79 years old with COVID-19, enrolled during active disease. V usage is TRBV2 and J usage is TRBJ1-2, with D uncertain. The specimen sequenced was peripheral blood. The DNA of the CDR3 is TGTGCCAGCAGGATAGGGCGCGAGGGAGGCTACACCTTC. Translated: CASRIGREGGYTF.